This T cell receptor beta chain was retrieved from a study of CD8 T cells in ankylosing spondylitis. Findings of the study overall: Ankylosing spondylitis blood seemed to carry a telltale TCR beta motif made of eight highly homologous variants. Disease-linked clones proved CD8+ and comparatively uncommon in peripheral blood. The authors reported significant enrichment of disease-linked clones in matched ankylosing spondylitis synovial fluid.

Researchers built TCR beta libraries using quantitative 5'-RACE with molecular barcodes. Using its own MiXCR run on the 5' RACE reads, TCRdb lists one record per CDR3 protein. Found here are under 300,000 distinct CDR3 sequences, approximately 11% of them singletons; the top ten hold less than 7%. Remarks on this clonotype: Its antigen remains unknown.

The sequenced sample was blood, either unsorted or a sorted T cell fraction (not recorded which). This clonotype was obtained from a male donor with ankylosing spondylitis or in good health (not recorded which).

CDR3 bases: TGTGCCAGCACCCCTAGGGGAGGTCAGGGGGCCAACGAGCAGTACTTC. As protein: CASTPRGGQGANEQYF. This chain uses TRBV7-2 with TRBJ2-7, with TRBD1 matching over 8 bases. Germline assignment: CDR1 SGHTA and CDR2 FQGNSA. CDR3 length: 16 residues. With V trimmed by 7 bases and J by 5 bases, 16 bases remained unmatched.